Listed below are T cell receptor beta chains from one sample, sequenced in a study of cytomegalovirus exposure and HLA in healthy donors. Here immunoSEQ multiplex PCR was the method, and the copy in TCRdb shows in-frame clones only, minus some. The sample carries approximately 180,000 clones, 81% recorded once. The sample consisted of PBMCs. These receptors came from a woman younger than 45 in good health and CMV-seronegative. The CDR3 runs from the conserved cysteine through the conserved F or W. The D gene is left open where the match is weak. Not every row has a clone size; where given, it reads once, few, many or a size class.

NA	TRBD2	TRBJ2-7	TRBV4-3	16	TGCGCCAGCAGCCAAGACGGGACTAGTGTCTCCTACGAGCAGTACTTC	CASSQDGTSVSYEQYF
few	NA	TRBJ2-7	TRBV4-3	13	TGCGCCAGCAGCCAAGATCGAGTCTACGAGCAGTACTTC	CASSQDRVYEQYF
NA	NA	TRBJ2-1	TRBV19	14	TGTGCCAGTAAGGCGACAGGATTGTACAATGAGCAGTTCTTC	CASKATGLYNEQFF
NA	TRBD1	TRBJ2-7	TRBV4-1	15	TGCGCCAGCAGCCTCGAGAGGACAGGTAGTTACGAGCAGTACTTC	CASSLERTGSYEQYF
once	TRBD2	TRBJ2-1	TRBV7-3	13	TGTGCCAGCAGCTTAATTGGCGGGAGGGAGCAGTTCTTC	CASSLIGGREQFF
medium-sized	NA	TRBJ2-7	TRBV7-9	16	TGTGCCAGCAGCCCAGCGAGGGGGAGGGGGACCTACGAGCAGTACTTC	CASSPARGRGTYEQYF
NA	NA	TRBJ1-5	TRBV30	15	TGTGCCTGGAGTCAGGGGAGCTCTAGCAATCAGCCCCAGCATTTT	CAWSQGSSSNQPQHF
NA	NA	TRBJ2-7	TRBV5-1	14	TGCGCCAGCAGCTACGACAGAAATTCCTACGAGCAGTACTTC	CASSYDRNSYEQYF
NA	TRBD1	TRBJ2-7	TRBV5-6	15	TGTGCCAGCAGCCCCCCGACAGGGGTGAAGTCCGAGCAGTACTTC	CASSPPTGVKSEQYF
NA	NA	TRBJ2-7	TRBV4-1	16	TGCGCCAGCAGCCAAACGGTGAACACAGGGACCTACGAGCAGTACTTC	CASSQTVNTGTYEQYF
NA	TRBD2	TRBJ2-7	TRBV27	13	TGTGCCAGCAGACTAGCGCCCCCCTACGAGCAGTACTTC	CASRLAPPYEQYF
NA	NA	TRBJ2-7	TRBV6-5	14	TGTGCCAGCAGTTACAACTTCCTCCAGGGCGAGCAGTACTTC	CASSYNFLQGEQYF
few	NA	TRBJ2-7	TRBV11-2	12	TGTGCCAGCAGCTTACAGGCCTACGAGCAGTACTTC	CASSLQAYEQYF
NA	NA	TRBJ1-3	TRBV7-9	14	TGTGCCAGCAGCTTAGTCCCAGGGGGAAACACCATATATTTT	CASSLVPGGNTIYF
NA	TRBD1	TRBJ1-1	TRBV28	11	TGTGCCAGCAGGGGACAGGGTGAAGCTTTCTTT	CASRGQGEAFF
NA	TRBD1	TRBJ1-4	TRBV18	14	TGTGCCAGCTCACCAGGGACAGTGAATGAAAAACTGTTTTTT	CASSPGTVNEKLFF
NA	NA	TRBJ2-6	TRBV28	14	TGTGCCAGCCACCCGGGGGCTGGGGCCAACGTCCTGACTTTC	CASHPGAGANVLTF
NA	TRBD1	TRBJ1-2	TRBV19	14	TGTGCCAGTAGTCCTACAGGGGAAAACTATGGCTACACCTTC	CASSPTGENYGYTF
few	TRBD1	TRBJ1-2	TRBV5-1	13	TGCGCCAGCAGCTGGGACAGTGACTATGGCTACACCTTC	CASSWDSDYGYTF
NA	NA	TRBJ2-5	TRBV6-5	15	TGTGCCAGCAGTTATAGTGGGCGATACCAAGAGACCCAGTACTTC	CASSYSGRYQETQYF
NA	NA	TRBJ2-7	TRBV6-5	14	TGTGCCAGCAGTTATGACGCTCTCAGGGACGAGCAGTACTTC	CASSYDALRDEQYF
NA	TRBD1	TRBJ2-1	TRBV7-9	13	TGTGCCAGCAGAGAACAGGGGGGCAATGAGCAGTTCTTC	CASREQGGNEQFF
NA	NA	TRBJ2-3	TRBV2	15	TGTGCCAGCAGGTTGCAGGCCCTAGCCACAGATACGCAGTATTTT	CASRLQALATDTQYF
NA	TRBD2	TRBJ2-1	TRBV7-9	17	TGTGCCAGCGGGCCGCTCAGAGCGGGGGAGCGCAGGAATGAGCAGTTCTTC	CASGPLRAGERRNEQFF
few	TRBD2	TRBJ2-3	TRBV6-4	15	TGTGCCAGCAGTGTACTCGCGGGGGGCACAGATACGCAGTATTTT	CASSVLAGGTDTQYF
once	NA	TRBJ2-5	TRBV5-6	15	TGTGCCAGCAGCTTGGAGGTCAGGGATGGAGAGACCCAGTACTTC	CASSLEVRDGETQYF
NA	TRBD1	TRBJ1-1	TRBV7-8	15	TGTGCCAGCAGCTCCCACAGGGGGACATGGACTGAAGCTTTCTTT	CASSSHRGTWTEAFF
few	NA	TRBJ1-4	TRBV2	13	TGTGCCAGCAGTGAAGGGGGAGATGAAAAACTGTTTTTT	CASSEGGDEKLFF
NA	NA	TRBJ2-7	TRBV20-1	11	TGCAGTGCTAGAGGGCCTCGAGAGCAGTACTTC	CSARGPREQYF
NA	TRBD1	TRBJ1-4	TRBV10-2	14	TGCGCCAGCAGAGCGACAGGGGGCAGAGAAAAACTGTTTTTT	CASRATGGREKLFF
few	TRBD1	TRBJ2-5	TRBV28	13	TGTGCCAGCAGCAAGACAGGGATAGAGACCCAGTACTTC	CASSKTGIETQYF
NA	TRBD1	TRBJ1-2	TRBV19	16	TGTGCCAGTAGTATTATGTTTCCTGGGACAGGGAACGGCTACACCTTC	CASSIMFPGTGNGYTF
few	TRBD2	TRBJ2-3	TRBV19	15	TGTGCCAGTAGTATCTCTGCGGGAGGTGCAGATACGCAGTATTTT	CASSISAGGADTQYF
NA	TRBD1	TRBJ2-7	TRBV28	14	TGTGCCAGCACCGACAGGGGGTTAGCCCACGAGCAGTACTTC	CASTDRGLAHEQYF
few	TRBD2	TRBJ2-7	TRBV7-9	14	TGTTCCAGCAGCTTCCTCATCGGGGGGGATGAGCAGTACTTC	CSSSFLIGGDEQYF
NA	NA	TRBJ2-7	TRBV2	13	TGTGCCAGCAGCCCCACAGGGCCCTACGAGCAGTACTTC	CASSPTGPYEQYF
NA	TRBD1	TRBJ2-2	TRBV19	15	TGTGCCACGACAGGGGGGACACCGAACACCGGGGAGCTGTTTTTT	CATTGGTPNTGELFF
NA	NA	TRBJ1-4	TRBV6-5	13	TGTGCCAGCAGCATGACACAAAATGAAAAACTGTTTTTT	CASSMTQNEKLFF
NA	NA	TRBJ1-3	TRBV5-4	14	TGTGCCAGCAGCCACACAGGGCTTAGAAACACCATATATTTT	CASSHTGLRNTIYF
NA	TRBD2	TRBJ2-1	TRBV5-1	15	TGCGCCAGCAGCGTAGCGGGGAGCTCCTACAATGAGCAGTTCTTC	CASSVAGSSYNEQFF
NA	NA	TRBJ2-2	TRBV9	14	TGTGCCAGCACCAATAGGGCAGGAGGAGGGGAGCTGTTTTTT	CASTNRAGGGELFF
NA	TRBD2	TRBJ2-5	TRBV18	17	TGTACCAGCTCACCAACAACGGGCGCAGCGGGAGGAGAGACCCAGTACTTC	CTSSPTTGAAGGETQYF
few	NA	TRBJ2-3	TRBV29-1	13	TGCAGCGTTGAACAGGTTAGCACAGATACGCAGTATTTT	CSVEQVSTDTQYF
NA	NA	TRBJ2-7	TRBV4-1	14	TGCGCCAGCAGGCCCGGGCGGGGAGTCTCCGAGCAGTACTTC	CASRPGRGVSEQYF
few	NA	TRBJ2-7	TRBV2	14	TGTGCCAGCAGTGATAGGACTCGTCCCTACGAGCAGTACTTC	CASSDRTRPYEQYF
NA	TRBD1	TRBJ1-4	TRBV2	14	TGTGCCAGCAGACTGACAGGGAGGCCGGAAAAACTGTTTTTT	CASRLTGRPEKLFF
NA	NA	TRBJ1-5	TRBV30	13	TGTGCCTGGAGTATTAATAGCAATCAGCCCCAGCATTTT	CAWSINSNQPQHF
NA	NA	TRBJ1-2	TRBV7-9	12	TGTGCCAGCAGCGCGGACTACAAGGGCTACACCTTC	CASSADYKGYTF
NA	TRBD1	TRBJ1-1	TRBV2	14	TGTGCCAGCACCCGGGACAGCCCGAACACTGAAGCTTTCTTT	CASTRDSPNTEAFF
NA	TRBD2	TRBJ2-1	TRBV6-5	15	TGTGCCAGCAGTTATAGCGGGAATTCCTACAATGAGCAGTTCTTC	CASSYSGNSYNEQFF
few	NA	TRBJ1-6	TRBV5-4	14	TGTGCCAGCAGCTCCTACTCCTATAATTCACCCCTCCACTTT	CASSSYSYNSPLHF